The TCR beta chain under discussion was sequenced for a study of T cells in localized non-small cell lung cancer. Points from the study as a whole: Uninvolved neighboring lung showed the greatest T cell clonality, exceeding tumor. Because researchers sequenced only one region of the tumor, heterogeneity is still possible.

Concerning this clone itself: No antigen is known for it.

Repertoires were generated with immunoSEQ multiplex PCR, while TCRdb's copy carries only in-frame clones and drops some. Counted here are roughly 38,000 clones, roughly 85% occurring once; the ten biggest clones make up around 5.6%. The sample consisted of peripheral blood mononuclear cells, taken before any cancer treatment. The receptor comes from a male donor aged 60 or over with stage II lung adenocarcinoma.

Here the CDR3 DNA reads TGTGCCCGGGGAGGGACAGTGGGCTACACCTTC. Its protein is CARGGTVGYTF. V and J are TRBV30 and TRBJ1-2; TRBD1 matches 7 bases. CDR1 and CDR2 (germline): GTSNPN, SVGIG (reference sequence). This CDR3 contains 11 residues. The ends lost 8 bases at V and 8 bases at J; junction bases unmatched: 8.